These T cell receptor beta chains were read from a single sample in a study of cytomegalovirus exposure and HLA in healthy donors. This table comes from immunoSEQ multiplex PCR, and its TCRdb copy is limited to in-frame clones, with some not included. The sample has 210,000 or so clones, approximately 82% seen once. Sequencing input: PBMCs. The origin of the receptors is a woman in her forties in good health and CMV-seronegative. CDR3s include the opening cysteine and the closing phenylalanine or tryptophan. A D gene is named only where the DNA matches it firmly. Rows give clone size only sometimes, using once, few, many, or a class for an expanded clone.

size,V,J,D,length,CDR3,DNA
.,TRBV7-6,TRBJ1-3,.,15,CASSLAGLSGNTIYF,TGTGCCAGCAGCTTAGCGGGGCTATCGGGAAACACCATATATTTT
.,TRBV7-9,TRBJ1-1,TRBD1,18,CASSRFRTGVGGDTEAFF,TGTGCCAGCAGTAGGTTCCGGACAGGGGTGGGTGGGGACACTGAAGCTTTCTTT
.,TRBV5-5,TRBJ1-4,.,14,CASSFIQGPGKLFF,TGTGCCAGCAGCTTTATCCAGGGCCCGGGAAAACTGTTTTTT
once,TRBV7-9,TRBJ2-7,TRBD1,14,CSSSLGGQVYEQYF,TGTTCCAGCAGCTTAGGGGGACAGGTCTACGAGCAGTACTTC
.,TRBV4-2,TRBJ2-1,.,13,CASSQDVRSEQFF,TGTGCCAGCAGCCAAGATGTACGGAGTGAGCAGTTCTTC
once,TRBV6-5,TRBJ1-2,.,14,CASRQGGTNYGYTF,TGTGCCAGCAGACAAGGAGGTACTAACTATGGCTACACCTTC
.,TRBV5-1,TRBJ2-5,TRBD2,16,CASSLGTSGGAETQYF,TGCGCCAGCAGCCTAGGTACTAGCGGGGGGGCAGAGACCCAGTACTTC
.,TRBV5-6,TRBJ1-2,.,14,CASTGQRVFGGYTF,TGTGCCAGCACCGGACAGAGAGTCTTCGGGGGCTACACCTTC
.,TRBV7-9,TRBJ1-2,TRBD1,16,CASSIGPGQGVDGYTF,TGTGCCAGCAGCATAGGGCCGGGACAGGGGGTTGATGGCTACACCTTC
.,TRBV19,TRBJ2-2,TRBD1,12,CASSHRGGELFF,TGTGCCAGTAGCCACAGGGGTGGGGAGCTGTTTTTT
.,TRBV6-5,TRBJ1-1,TRBD1,15,CASSGQGSRGTEAFF,TGTGCCAGCAGTGGACAGGGAAGCAGAGGGACTGAAGCTTTCTTT
.,TRBV30,TRBJ1-2,.,13,CAWNRATGYGYTF,TGTGCCTGGAACAGGGCGACTGGGTATGGCTACACCTTC
.,TRBV4-2,TRBJ1-2,.,14,CASSQDSQVYGYTF,TGTGCCAGCAGCCAAGACTCACAGGTCTATGGCTACACCTTC
once,TRBV7-2,TRBJ2-7,.,15,CASSTQSSSSYEQYF,TGTGCCAGCAGTACCCAGTCGTCAAGCTCCTACGAGCAGTACTTC
.,TRBV7-3,TRBJ2-3,.,14,CASSGGLRGDTQYF,TGTGCCAGCAGTGGCGGCCTCCGAGGGGATACGCAGTATTTT
.,TRBV18,TRBJ1-5,TRBD1,17,CASSPAGGPYSNQPQHF,TGTGCCAGCTCACCAGCAGGGGGCCCCTATAGCAATCAGCCCCAGCATTTT
once,TRBV9,TRBJ1-1,.,15,CASSVGGKMNTEAFF,TGTGCCAGCAGCGTAGGGGGCAAAATGAACACTGAAGCTTTCTTT
.,TRBV13,TRBJ1-4,.,12,CASSLGGEKLFF,TGTGCCAGCAGCTTGGGGGGGGAAAAACTGTTTTTT
.,TRBV7-8,TRBJ1-4,.,14,CASSLEGRGEKLFF,TGTGCCAGCAGCTTAGAGGGGAGGGGTGAAAAACTGTTTTTT
.,TRBV25-1,TRBJ2-2,.,14,CASTLGPNTGELFF,TGTGCCAGCACCCTAGGCCCGAACACCGGGGAGCTGTTTTTT
.,TRBV2,TRBJ1-3,.,16,CASRRPVQASGNTIYF,TGTGCCAGCAGGAGGCCGGTACAGGCCTCTGGAAACACCATATATTTT
.,TRBV30,TRBJ2-4,.,13,CAWSVQDSNIQYF,TGTGCCTGGAGTGTACAGGACAGCAACATTCAGTACTTC
once,TRBV5-1,TRBJ2-7,.,14,CASSLEGRGYEQYF,TGCGCCAGCAGCTTGGAGGGCAGGGGTTACGAGCAGTACTTC
.,TRBV30,TRBJ1-2,.,13,CAWSVYRDYGYTF,TGTGCCTGGAGTGTATACAGGGACTATGGCTACACCTTC
.,TRBV28,TRBJ1-5,.,13,CASSLQTVQPQHF,TGTGCCAGCAGTTTACAGACAGTTCAGCCCCAGCATTTT
.,TRBV6-1,TRBJ1-5,.,13,CASSEHGDQPQHF,TGTGCCAGCAGTGAACATGGAGATCAGCCCCAGCATTTT
few,TRBV5-4,TRBJ2-3,.,15,CASSLGESGTDTQYF,TGTGCCAGCAGCTTGGGAGAGAGCGGCACAGATACGCAGTATTTT
.,TRBV6-5,TRBJ1-2,.,14,CASSYSTQGDGYTF,TGTGCCAGCAGTTACTCGACACAGGGTGATGGCTACACCTTC
.,TRBV7-3,TRBJ2-5,.,13,CASSRDSRETQYF,TGTGCCAGCTCACGGGACTCTCGTGAGACCCAGTACTTC
once,TRBV25-1,TRBJ2-5,.,14,CASSERTVQETQYF,TGTGCCAGCAGTGAACGGACAGTACAAGAGACCCAGTACTTC
.,TRBV18,TRBJ1-4,.,14,CASSPSLTNEKLFF,TGTGCCAGCTCACCATCCCTAACTAATGAAAAACTGTTTTTT
.,TRBV5-4,TRBJ1-1,TRBD1,15,CASSSSGGGNTEAFF,TGTGCCAGCAGCTCCTCAGGGGGCGGGAACACTGAAGCTTTCTTT
.,TRBV29-1,TRBJ1-1,TRBD1,13,CSVTTGRNTEAFF,TGCAGCGTGACGACAGGGAGAAACACTGAAGCTTTCTTT
.,TRBV9,TRBJ2-7,.,14,CASSVGGQANEQYF,TGTGCCAGCAGCGTAGGGGGACAAGCTAACGAGCAGTACTTC
.,TRBV6-6,TRBJ1-1,.,13,CASSYAGNTEAFF,TGTGCCAGCAGTTACGCAGGGAACACTGAAGCTTTCTTT
.,TRBV5-1,TRBJ2-7,.,15,CASSWSGVLSYEQYF,TGCGCCAGCAGCTGGTCAGGGGTTTTGTCCTACGAGCAGTACTTC
.,TRBV5-8,TRBJ1-1,.,14,CASSLVPLAAEAFF,TGTGCCAGCAGCTTGGTCCCCCTGGCCGCTGAAGCTTTCTTT
few,TRBV27,TRBJ1-4,.,16,CASSSPRAGEGEKLFF,TGTGCCAGCAGTTCCCCCCGGGCAGGGGAGGGCGAAAAACTGTTTTTT
.,TRBV2,TRBJ1-2,.,13,CASSESGGNGYTF,TGTGCCAGCAGTGAATCGGGGGGGAATGGCTACACCTTC
.,TRBV19,TRBJ1-5,TRBD1,16,CASTPAPGQGGQPQHF,TGTGCCAGTACCCCAGCCCCGGGACAGGGAGGACAGCCCCAGCATTTT
few,TRBV5-6,TRBJ2-5,.,15,CASSLWVRVVETQYF,TGTGCCAGCAGCCTCTGGGTCAGGGTCGTGGAGACCCAGTACTTC
.,TRBV5-4,TRBJ2-7,TRBD2,15,CASSPSGLAGREQYF,TGTGCCAGCAGCCCCTCGGGACTAGCGGGGCGCGAGCAGTACTTC
few,TRBV14,TRBJ2-6,TRBD1,16,CASSRDRVSGANVLTF,TGTGCCAGCAGCCGGGACAGGGTCTCTGGGGCCAACGTCCTGACTTTC
.,TRBV4-3,TRBJ2-7,TRBD1,15,CASSQDRTGLYEQYF,TGCGCCAGCAGCCAAGACCGGACAGGGCTATACGAGCAGTACTTC
.,TRBV4-2,TRBJ2-1,TRBD1,16,CASSRPRGTGGNEQFF,TGTGCCAGCAGCCGGCCGAGGGGGACAGGGGGCAATGAGCAGTTCTTC
.,TRBV2,TRBJ2-7,.,12,CASRGVGYEQYF,TGTGCCAGCAGGGGAGTGGGCTACGAGCAGTACTTC
.,TRBV9,TRBJ1-1,TRBD1,14,CASSVTGGGTEAFF,TGTGCCAGCAGCGTCACAGGGGGTGGCACTGAAGCTTTCTTT
.,TRBV18,TRBJ1-3,TRBD1,15,CASSPQGAKVDTIYF,TGTGCCAGCTCACCACAGGGGGCCAAGGTGGACACCATATATTTT
.,TRBV7-2,TRBJ2-2,TRBD1,17,CASSSFGQAMNTGELFF,TGTGCCAGCAGCTCCTTTGGACAGGCGATGAACACCGGGGAGCTGTTTTTT
.,TRBV6-5,TRBJ2-3,TRBD2,15,CASSYGRGKVDTQYF,TGTGCCAGCAGTTATGGGCGGGGGAAGGTGGATACGCAGTATTTT
.,TRBV4-2,TRBJ2-5,TRBD2,16,CASSQGGLARQETQYF,TGTGCCAGCAGCCAAGGGGGACTAGCGCGACAAGAGACCCAGTACTTC
.,TRBV5-1,TRBJ2-7,.,16,CASSLASSQGGGEQYF,TGCGCCAGCAGCTTGGCCTCAAGTCAGGGAGGGGGCGAGCAGTACTTC
.,TRBV4-1,TRBJ1-4,.,13,CASSHRTNEKLFF,TGCGCCAGCAGCCACCGGACTAATGAAAAACTGTTTTTT
.,TRBV19,TRBJ2-6,.,17,CASSWAGRPSGANVLTF,TGTGCCAGTAGTTGGGCGGGGCGCCCCTCTGGGGCCAACGTCCTGACTTTC
.,TRBV2,TRBJ2-3,.,13,CATTEGLRDTQYF,TGTGCCACCACGGAGGGGTTGAGAGATACGCAGTATTTT